This passage covers 17 T cell receptor beta chains from one sample sequenced in a study of vaccination and CD4 T cells after COVID-19. The Oncomine TCR Beta short-read assay sequenced DNA from cultured CD4+ T cells. TCRdb reanalysed the PCR reads using MiXCR and keeps one entry per CDR3 protein. The table includes 15,000 or so distinct CDR3 sequences, 30% to 45% detected once. Antigens of these TCRs are unknown. Documented treatment: approximately 9-day PBMC culture with coronavirus spike peptide pools or control peptides (ViraFEST assay). Sequencing was done on a sample of cultured CD4+ T cells from blood. Receptor source: a human donor with COVID-19.

This clonotype was recorded only once. This rearrangement joins TRBV5-4 to TRBJ2-2, with D perhaps matching TRBD2 (5 bases). From germline, CDR1 is SGHNT and CDR2 YYREEE (reference sequence). This CDR3 region has 13 residues. With 0 bases removed from V and 6 bases from J, the gap between germline ends came to 6 bases. The CDR3 spells CASSLGSAGELFF. The CDR3 DNA is TGTGCCAGCAGCTTGGGTAGCGCCGGGGAGCTGTTTTTT.

The chain employs TRBV6-1 and TRBJ2-3; D gene unclear. Trimming stripped 2 bases from V and 2 bases from J, with 5 bases between. CDR3 length: 13 residues. Germline V lookup: CDR1 MNHNS, CDR2 SASEGT. CDR3 DNA: TGTGCCAGCAGTGAATTCTACACAGATACGCAGTATTTT. Its translation: CASSEFYTDTQYF.

Written as DNA, the CDR3 is TGTGCCAGCTCACCGGGGACAGGGCCCAATGAGCAGTTCTTC. It translates to CASSPGTGPNEQFF. V is TRBV18 and J is TRBJ2-1; TRBD1 matches at 9 bases. V was clipped by 3 bases and J by 6 bases; unmatched bases: 3. Germline CDR1 is KGHSH and CDR2 is LQKENI. The length of the CDR3 is 14 residues. The full variable domain, rest sourced from reference TRBV18 and TRBJ2-1, is NAGVMQNPRHLVRRRGQEARLRCSPMKGHSHVYWYRQLPEEGLKFMVYLQKENIIDESGMPKERFSAEFPKEGPSILRIQQVVRGDSAAYFCASSPGTGPNEQFFGPGTRLTVL.

This clonotype was detected once. The genes are TRBV7-2 and TRBJ2-2; 14 nucleotides align to TRBD2. With V trimmed by 4 bases and J by 2 bases, 3 bases remained unmatched. The CDR3 sequence is 17 residues long. Germline assignment: CDR1 SGHTA and CDR2 FQGNSA. CDR3 region: CASSSGLAGGNTGELFF. DNA of the CDR3: TGTGCCAGCAGCTCAGGACTAGCGGGAGGTAACACCGGGGAGCTGTTTTTT.

The CDR3 loop reads CASSYGQVHSGNTIYF. The CDR3 DNA reads as TGTGCCAGCAGTTATGGACAGGTTCACTCTGGAAACACCATATATTTT. The rearrangement uses TRBV6-5 and TRBJ1-3, with TRBD1 matching over 7 bases. Per germline, CDR1 MNHEY and CDR2 SVGAGI. The CDR3 length is 16 residues. V lost 3 bases to trimming and J lost 0 bases; unmatched junction nucleotides: 5.

The rearrangement links TRBV20-1 to TRBJ2-1, with TRBD2 matching 10 bases. The germline CDR1 and CDR2 sequences are DFQATT and SNEGSKA (reference sequence). This CDR3 has 14 amino acids. Here the CDR3 reads CTVAGGSSYNEQFF. The CDR3 coding sequence is TGCACCGTAGCGGGGGGAAGCTCCTACAATGAGCAGTTCTTC.

The V and J genes are TRBV7-6 and TRBJ2-7; TRBD1 or TRBD2 may be the D gene (5 bases each). The germline V gene encodes CDR1 SGHVS and CDR2 FNYEAQ. The CDR3 length is 13 residues. V lost 5 bases, J lost 7 bases, and 15 bases lay in between. In DNA form, the CDR3 reads TGTGCCAGCAGCCTGAGGGACGGGGATGAGCAGTACTTC. Residues: CASSLRDGDEQYF.

This clonotype was recorded only once. The CDR3 is CASSTREGRSTDTQYF. The DNA for the CDR3 is TGTGCCAGCTCGACGAGGGAGGGCCGTAGCACAGATACGCAGTATTTT. The chain joins TRBV18 to TRBJ2-3; TRBD2 matches 7 bases. The CDR3 extends over 16 amino acids. In germline, CDR1 is KGHSH, CDR2 LQKENI. J gave up 0 bases and V 6 bases, and 9 bases lay outside the gene matches.

This rearrangement joins TRBV4-2 to TRBJ2-3, with 10 positions matching TRBD2. V shed 4 bases, J shed 6 bases, and the junction held 10 bases outside the gene matches. CDR1 and CDR2 from the germline V gene are LGHNA and YNFKEQ. The length of the CDR3 is 16 residues. The CDR3 DNA follows: TGTGCCAGCAGCCTGTCCCCAGCGGGGGGGCACGATACGCAGTATTTT. It codes for CASSLSPAGGHDTQYF.

This sequence joins TRBV7-6 and TRBJ1-2, with D hard to call. V was pared by 5 bases and J by 7 bases, with 17 bases between. CDR1 is SGHVS, CDR2 FNYEAQ, per germline. The CDR3 loop spans 14 amino acids. CDR3 loop: CASSPQRGYGGYTF. In DNA form, the CDR3 reads TGTGCCAGCAGCCCTCAGAGAGGGTACGGTGGCTACACCTTC.

This clonotype was picked up a small number of times. The rearrangement uses TRBV5-1 and TRBJ1-6; D is undetermined. The CDR3 is 15 residues long. Germline V CDR1 and CDR2: SGHRS, YFSETQ. Trimming cost V 0 bases and J 7 bases, with 11 bases left between them. The CDR3 coding sequence is TGCGCCAGCAGCTTGGTTGGCACTGAAAATTCACCCCTCCACTTT. Protein: CASSLVGTENSPLHF.

Sample share makes this clonotype large. CDR3 coding DNA: TGTGCCAGCAGCTTATCAGGGGCAAAGCCCCAGCATTTT. Protein: CASSLSGAKPQHF. The chain recombines TRBV7-9 with TRBJ1-5; a possible D gene is TRBD1 (6 bases). Per the germline V gene, CDR1 is SEHNR and CDR2 is FQNEAQ (reference sequence). Trimming removed 2 bases from V and 8 bases from J, with 10 bases in between. The length of the CDR3 is 13 residues.

This clonotype was observed a handful of times. The chain has TRBV7-2 and TRBJ2-3; 11 bases match TRBD2. The length of the CDR3 is 17 residues. The germline V gene has CDR1 SGHTA and CDR2 FQGNSA. V shed 1 base and J 6 bases; nucleotides not matched to a gene: 9. CDR3 loop: CASSLDSGGAGLDTQYF. The CDR3 region has the DNA TGTGCCAGCAGCTTAGATAGCGGGGGGGCGGGTTTGGATACGCAGTATTTT.

The rearrangement joins TRBV6-1 to TRBJ1-1; possible D gene TRBD1, 6 bases. Trimming left V 7 bases short and J 1 base short, with 13 bases between. The V gene's germline CDR1 is MNHNS and CDR2 SASEGT. The CDR3 spans 14 residues. CDR3 protein: CASKNRGENTEAFF. CDR3 sequence (DNA): TGTGCCAGCAAGAATAGGGGGGAGAACACTGAAGCTTTCTTT.

This clonotype was found a few times. The chain recombines TRBV6-4 with TRBJ1-2; no clear D gene. This CDR3 has 14 residues. The germline CDR1 and CDR2 sequences are MRHNA and SNTAGT. The V gene lost 2 bases and the J gene lost 7 bases, with 14 bases spanning the gap. The CDR3 here is CASSDVWTQSGYTF. The CDR3 DNA reads TGTGCCAGCAGTGACGTATGGACCCAGAGTGGCTACACCTTC.

The V and J genes are TRBV11-3 and TRBJ1-1; D gene ambiguous. Trimming removed 1 base from V and 1 base from J, with 7 bases in between. Germline-derived CDR1 and CDR2 are SGHNT and YENEEA. The length of the CDR3 is 14 residues. The CDR3 DNA follows: TGTGCCAGCAGCTTAGGGTTAAAGAACACTGAAGCTTTCTTT. This translates into CASSLGLKNTEAFF.

The chain uses TRBV2 and TRBJ2-2; D unclear. There are 13 residues in the CDR3. Trimming took off 1 base at V and 4 bases at J, with 4 bases between the two ends. Germline CDR1 is SNHLY and CDR2 is FYNNEI. This chain's CDR3 is CASSEGRTGELFF. CDR3 sequence (DNA): TGTGCCAGCAGTGAAGGTCGCACCGGGGAGCTGTTTTTT.